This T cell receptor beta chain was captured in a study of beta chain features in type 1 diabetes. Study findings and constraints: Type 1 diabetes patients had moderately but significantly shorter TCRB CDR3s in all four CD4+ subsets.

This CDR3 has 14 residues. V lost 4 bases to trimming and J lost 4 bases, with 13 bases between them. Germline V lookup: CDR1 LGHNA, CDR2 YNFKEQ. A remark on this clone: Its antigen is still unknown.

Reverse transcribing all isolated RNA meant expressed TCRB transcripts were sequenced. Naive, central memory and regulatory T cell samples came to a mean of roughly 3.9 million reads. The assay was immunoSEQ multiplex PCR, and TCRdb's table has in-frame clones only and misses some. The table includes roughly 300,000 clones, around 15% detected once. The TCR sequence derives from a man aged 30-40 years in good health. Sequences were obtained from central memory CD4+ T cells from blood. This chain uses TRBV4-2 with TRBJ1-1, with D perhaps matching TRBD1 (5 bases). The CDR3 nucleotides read TGTGCCAGCAGCCCGGAGGCAGGGCGCACTGAAGCTTTCTTT. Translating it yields CASSPEAGRTEAFF.